This TCR beta chain was captured in a study of blood T cell repertoires in COVID-19. Turning to the study itself: Donors in the United States, Italy and Spain gave samples during acute or convalescent COVID-19. Sample material is recorded as cDNA or gDNA derived from T cells, B-cell-depleted T cells, or PBMCs.

Study processing details: From reference gene primer amplification, estimates of nucleated cell counts were derived. Libraries were prepared by immunoSEQ multiplex PCR; TCRdb keeps only in-frame clonotypes and omits some of them. That table supplies the V and J calls and clone size; D and trimming were determined from the DNA. The sample holds tens of thousands of clones; about 80% are singletons and the top ten take 26%. Germline V CDR1 and CDR2: LGHDT, YNNKEL (reference sequence). V was cut by 3 bases and J by 7 bases, with 13 bases left in between. CDR3 size: 14 residues. The chain recombines TRBV3-1 (or the pseudogene TRBV3-2) with TRBJ2-1; possibly TRBD2 for D (6 bases). The sequence was collected from a man in his 60s with active or convalescent COVID-19. Sequencing was carried out using peripheral blood. CDR3 protein: CASSHRDLQNEQFF. The DNA for the CDR3 is TGTGCCAGCAGCCACCGGGACTTACAAAATGAGCAGTTCTTC.